Each of the 3 T cell receptor beta chains below was sequenced from the same sample in a study of blood T cell repertoires in COVID-19. Clones were read by immunoSEQ multiplex PCR, and TCRdb kept only the in-frame ones, dropping some. The top ten hold approximately 18% of the sample, which has 150,000 to 200,000 clones, around four fifths seen once. Material for sequencing was peripheral blood. These receptors were obtained from a woman between 65 and 79 years old who had recovered from COVID-19.

This clone came up many times. The chain employs TRBV5-8 and TRBJ2-5; 9 positions match TRBD2. CDR1 and CDR2 from the germline V gene are SGHTS and YDEGEE. V was pared by 0 bases and J by 2 bases, with 5 bases of the junction left unmatched. This CDR3 has 16 residues. DNA of the CDR3: TGTGCCAGCAGCTTGGGGTTGACTAGCGGACAAGAGACCCAGTACTTC. Translated, it gives CASSLGLTSGQETQYF. Drawing the rest from reference TRBV5-8 and TRBJ2-5, the complete variable domain is EAGVTQSPTHLIKTRGQQATLRCSPISGHTSVYWYQQALGLGLQFLLWYDEGEERNRGNFPPRFSGRQFPNYSSELNVNALELEDSALYLCASSLGLTSGQETQYFGPGTRLLVL.

This clone was counted a few times. The sample contains more than one DNA sequence encoding this CDR3. The genes are TRBV29-1 and TRBJ2-7; TRBD2 is a possible D gene (7 bases). CDR1 SQVTM and CDR2 ANQGSEA come from the germline V gene. The CDR3 spans 12 residues. V was shortened by 6 bases and J by 1 base, with 10 bases between the two germline ends. CDR3 residues: CSVGGLSYEQYF. CDR3 bases: TGCAGCGTGGGGGGGCTATCCTACGAGCAGTACTTC.

The CDR3 DNA follows: TGTGCCAGCACCCGAAGCGGACGGGCCTCTGGGGCCAACGTCCTGACTTTC. Translation: CASTRSGRASGANVLTF. The chain joins TRBV2 to TRBJ2-6; tentative D call: TRBD2 (5 bases). This CDR3 has 17 amino acids. CDR1 is SNHLY, CDR2 FYNNEI, per germline. V dropped 7 bases and J dropped 0 bases, with 16 bases sitting between them.